Presented here are 31 T cell receptor beta chains from one specimen sequenced in a study of memory CD8 T cells in hepatitis C reinfection (dated by TCRdb to about 2017). The time point label of this sample denotes: pre-reinfection, 55 to 20 weeks before reinfection detection. Sorted cells were sequenced directly ex vivo, without in vitro expansion prior to TCR sequencing. Library construction relied on the immunoSEQ multiplex PCR assay. In its TCRdb copy, this immuneACCESS table keeps in-frame sequences only and misses some clones. Where compared with another copy, unresolved V genes explain less than half of these, and the others have no known cause. The sample data list tens of thousands of clones, and roughly 91% of these were observed just once. The top ten clones comprise 1% of the sample. Input material: naive CD8+ T cells sorted from blood. The sample's cell subset or site label, decoded: total naive CD8+CD45RO- T cells. These receptors all come from a man aged 18 to 35 with hepatitis C virus infection.

The chain links TRBV13 to TRBJ1-1; D is possibly TRBD1 (5 bases). Germline V CDR1 and CDR2: PRHDT, FYEKMQ (reference sequence). The CDR3 has 13 residues. The V end was cut by 3 bases, the J end by 1 base, with 6 bases between. The CDR3 region is CASSLGGNTEAFF. For the CDR3, the DNA is TGTGCCAGCAGCTTGGGGGGGAACACTGAAGCTTTCTTT.

In DNA form, the CDR3 reads TGTGCCAGCGGCGAAACTACAGGGATCCCCTACGAGCAGTACTTC. As protein: CASGETTGIPYEQYF. This sequence joins TRBV28 and TRBJ2-7; maybe TRBD1 (6 bases). The V and J ends lost 8 bases and 2 bases respectively, with 19 bases between them. Germline CDR1 is MDHEN and CDR2 is SYDVKM. CDR3 size: 15 residues.

This chain links TRBV6-1 with TRBJ1-5; 9 bases match TRBD1. The germline gives CDR1 MNHNS, CDR2 SASEGT. The ends lost 0 bases at V and 4 bases at J; junction bases unmatched: 22. The CDR3 runs to 22 residues. The CDR3 is CASSEASSRTGVWRIGNQPQHF. The DNA for the CDR3 is TGTGCCAGCAGTGAAGCCAGTTCTCGGACAGGGGTTTGGAGAATCGGTAATCAGCCCCAGCATTTT.

The rearrangement uses TRBV27 and TRBJ1-2, with D perhaps TRBD1 (6 bases). The CDR3 has 14 residues. From germline, CDR1 is MNHEY and CDR2 SMNVEV (reference sequence). V was shortened by 5 bases and J by 4 bases, with 14 bases between the two germline ends. The CDR3 bases are TGTGCCAGCAGTCCAGGGGTGTTAAGCTATGGCTACACCTTC. This translates into CASSPGVLSYGYTF.

Concerning this clone itself: The sample carries other DNA sequences with the same CDR3. The J gene is TRBJ1-6, the V gene TRBV7-8, with TRBD1 matching 9 bases. Trimming cost V 5 bases and J 0 bases; bases outside gene matches: 5. Germline V lookup: CDR1 SGHVS, CDR2 FQNEAQ. The CDR3 totals 17 residues. CDR3 in amino acids: CASSQSTGGSYNSPLHF. For the CDR3, the DNA is TGTGCCAGCAGCCAGTCGACAGGGGGCTCCTATAATTCACCCCTCCACTTT.

This chain uses TRBV6-5 with TRBJ2-1, with D perhaps TRBD2 (6 bases). This CDR3 has 14 amino acids. Germline V gives CDR1 MNHEY, CDR2 SVGAGI. Trimming shortened V by 6 bases and J by 2 bases, and 11 bases separated the two germline ends. In DNA form, the CDR3 reads TGTGCCAGCAGAGAGGAGGGCCCCTACAATGAGCAGTTCTTC. It yields the protein CASREEGPYNEQFF.

This clone was seen just once. V gene TRBV21-1 combines with J gene TRBJ2-5; TRBD1, the D gene given by the table, was not confirmed from the DNA. TRBJ2-7 matches the DNA end more closely, so the J call is doubtful. TRBV21-1 has pseudogene status. The CDR3 has 13 amino acids. CDR3 amino acids: CARSYRERYEQYF. DNA of the CDR3: TGTGCCAGGTCGTACAGGGAACGCTACGAGCAGTACTTC.

This chain uses TRBV9 with TRBJ1-4, with a weak D call TRBD1 (5 bases). In germline, CDR1 is SGDLS, CDR2 YYNGEE. Between the trimmed V and J ends, which lost 0 bases and 5 bases, there was a span of 11 bases. CDR3 size: 15 residues. CDR3 sequence (DNA): TGTGCCAGCAGCGTAGCTGGGGCGGTAAATGAAAAACTGTTTTTT. This sequence encodes CASSVAGAVNEKLFF.

The chain is built from TRBV28 and TRBJ1-2; D ambiguous. Germline loops: CDR1 MDHEN, CDR2 SYDVKM. Trimming took off 10 bases at V and 3 bases at J, with 18 bases between the two ends. The CDR3 covers 14 residues. CDR3 sequence: CATFTSDGHYGYTF. DNA of the CDR3: TGTGCCACCTTCACTTCCGATGGTCACTATGGCTACACCTTC.

This chain connects TRBV6-5 to TRBJ2-1; D call uncertain. Germline V gene sequence: CDR1 MNHEY, CDR2 SVGAGI. This CDR3 comprises 15 residues. Trimming removed 4 bases from V and 7 bases from J, with 17 bases in between. In DNA form, the CDR3 reads TGTGCCAGCAGTTCCGCTGACAACCAGTGGAATGAGCAGTTCTTC. Its protein is CASSSADNQWNEQFF.

The gene calls are TRBV6-6 and TRBJ1-1, with 12 bases matching TRBD1. V dropped 2 bases and J dropped 5; count of bases not matched to a gene: 6. The germline V gene encodes CDR1 MNHNY and CDR2 SVGAGI (reference sequence). The CDR3 length is 16 residues. The CDR3 region has the DNA TGTGCCAGCAGTTACACGGGGGACAGGGGGCGAACTGAAGCTTTCTTT. Its protein is CASSYTGDRGRTEAFF.

CDR3 residues: CASSPNRGPSEKLFF. For the CDR3, the DNA is TGTGCCAGCAGCCCCAACAGGGGGCCCTCAGAAAAACTGTTTTTT. The rearrangement links TRBV7-8 to TRBJ1-4, with 9 bases aligning to TRBD1. With V trimmed by 5 bases and J by 8 bases, 9 bases remained unmatched. CDR1 and CDR2 (germline): SGHVS, FQNEAQ. This CDR3 has 15 amino acids.

V is TRBV7-6 and J is TRBJ2-3; 14 bases agree with TRBD2. CDR3 length equals 19 residues. V lost 3 bases to trimming and J lost 1 base; unmatched junction nucleotides: 9. Germline V CDR1 and CDR2: SGHVS, FNYEAQ. In nucleotides, the CDR3 is TGTGCCAGCAGCTTGGGGGGACTAGCGGGAGACGGTGGCACAGATACGCAGTATTTT. Translated, it gives CASSLGGLAGDGGTDTQYF.

The chain carries TRBV30 and TRBJ2-1; D may be TRBD2 (5 bases). Trimming removed 6 bases at V and 5 bases at J, with 14 bases between. Germline V gene data show CDR1 as GTSNPN and CDR2 as SVGIG (reference sequence). CDR3 length: 13 amino acids. CDR3 residues: CACSTSGNNEQFF. The CDR3 nucleotides are TGTGCCTGTTCCACTTCGGGGAACAATGAGCAGTTCTTC.

This clone was found a few times. V and J are TRBV28 and TRBJ2-7; a weak D match, TRBD2 (6 bases). The germline V gene encodes CDR1 MDHEN and CDR2 SYDVKM. V shed 3 bases and J shed 0 bases, with 9 bases lying between them. The CDR3 runs 14 residues. The CDR3: CASSLRGFSYEQYF. CDR3 coding DNA: TGTGCCAGCAGTTTGCGGGGCTTCTCCTACGAGCAGTACTTC.

The chain is built from TRBV27 and TRBJ2-1, with 10 bases fitting TRBD2. The germline V gene encodes CDR1 MNHEY and CDR2 SMNVEV (reference sequence). J gave up 0 bases and V 3 bases, and 11 bases lay outside the gene matches. This CDR3 comprises 19 residues. As DNA, the CDR3 is TGTGCCAGCAGTTTTGCCGCTAGCGGGGGACCGAGCTCCTACAATGAGCAGTTCTTC. Protein product: CASSFAASGGPSSYNEQFF.

The chain's CDR3 is CASRTRGGRDSYEQYF. CDR3 bases: TGTGCCAGCAGGACCCGAGGGGGCAGGGACTCCTACGAGCAGTACTTC. The gene calls are TRBV5-4 and TRBJ2-7, with 7 bases that match TRBD1. Germline V gene lookup returns CDR1 SGHNT and CDR2 YYREEE (reference sequence). The CDR3 covers 16 residues. The junction had 11 bases not matched to a gene; V was cut back by 5 bases and J by 0 bases.

The rearrangement links TRBV4-3 to TRBJ2-1; TRBD1 matches at 7 bases. In germline, CDR1 is LGHNA, CDR2 YSLEER. The CDR3 extends over 21 amino acids. Trimming removed 4 bases from V and 7 bases from J; junction bases left unmatched: 28. CDR3 bases: TGCGCCAGCAGCCGAAGTACCCCCAGGGGTCCCGAGGGGACAGTTTTTAATGAGCAGTTCTTC. Amino acids: CASSRSTPRGPEGTVFNEQFF.

The chain links TRBV5-3 to TRBJ2-6, with D possibly being TRBD1 (5 bases). TRBV5-3 is noted as an ORF with a role that remains uncertain. Deletions cut 4 bases from V and 4 bases from J, with 18 bases between. The CDR3 has 17 amino acids. The chain's CDR3 is CARSTNPQGAGANVLTF. CDR3 DNA: TGTGCCAGAAGCACGAATCCGCAGGGTGCGGGGGCCAACGTCCTGACTTTC.

The chain couples TRBV5-1 to TRBJ2-2; no clear D. The V gene lost 0 bases and the J gene lost 1 base, with 7 bases spanning the gap. This CDR3 is 15 amino acids long. The V gene's germline CDR1 is SGHRS and CDR2 YFSETQ. In nucleotides, the CDR3 is TGCGCCAGCAGCTTGGAGTCAGAGAACACCGGGGAGCTGTTTTTT. It is translated as CASSLESENTGELFF.

The chain uses TRBV15 and TRBJ2-1; 8 bases agree with TRBD2. The V and J ends lost 0 bases and 2 bases, in that order; junction bases with no gene match: 6. The CDR3 runs 17 residues. Germline-derived CDR1 and CDR2 are LNHNV and YYDKDF (reference sequence). The CDR3 sequence: CATSRDQLAATYNEQFF. DNA of the CDR3: TGTGCCACCAGCAGAGACCAACTAGCGGCAACCTACAATGAGCAGTTCTTC. The whole variable domain, filled in from reference TRBV15 and TRBJ2-1, reads DAMVIQNPRYQVTQFGKPVTLSCSQTLNHNVMYWYQQKSSQAPKLLFHYYDKDFNNEADTPDNFQSRRPNTSFCFLDIRSPGLGDTAMYLCATSRDQLAATYNEQFFGPGTRLTVL.

The rearrangement joins TRBV10-1 to TRBJ2-3; D not certain. The CDR3 sequence is 13 residues long. The V and J ends lost 6 bases and 2 bases respectively, with 9 bases between them. CDR1 is WNHNN, CDR2 SYGVQD, per germline (reference sequence). The CDR3 region is CASSHSYTDTQYF. In nucleotides, the CDR3 is TGCGCCAGCAGCCACAGCTACACAGATACGCAGTATTTT.

The gene calls are TRBV7-2 and TRBJ1-5; D may be TRBD1 (6 bases). This CDR3 is 18 amino acids long. Deletions cut 3 bases from V and 4 bases from J, with 22 bases between. The germline V gene encodes CDR1 SGHTA and CDR2 FQGNSA. The CDR3 DNA follows: TGTGCCAGCAGCTTCAAAGCGGGGGGACACTTTATGAATCAGCCCCAGCATTTT. This encodes CASSFKAGGHFMNQPQHF.

The chain recombines TRBV9 with TRBJ2-1; 10 bases line up with TRBD2. The J segment lost 5 bases and the V segment lost 0 bases, leaving 5 bases of the junction unmatched. CDR3 length: 16 amino acids. Per the germline V gene, CDR1 is SGDLS and CDR2 is YYNGEE. The CDR3 sequence: CASSVASGRANNEQFF. The CDR3 nucleotides are TGTGCCAGCAGCGTAGCCAGCGGGAGGGCCAACAATGAGCAGTTCTTC.

Concerning this clone itself: A junction end diverges from the germline sequence, so it may reflect a read error. The V and J genes are TRBV19 and TRBJ1-4, with D maybe TRBD1 (6 bases). CDR3 length: 11 residues. Germline V lookup: CDR1 LNHDA, CDR2 SQIVND (reference sequence). The CDR3 DNA sequence: TGTGCCAGTAGTATCGGGAGGGACACTACTTTT. Translating gives CASSIGRDTTF.

The chain uses TRBV27 and TRBJ2-3, with 10 nucleotides matching TRBD2. The trim removed 2 bases at V and 3 bases at J, leaving 5 bases unmatched. The CDR3 loop spans 16 amino acids. The germline gives CDR1 MNHEY, CDR2 SMNVEV (reference sequence). The CDR3: CASSLVSGGLTDTQYF. CDR3 coding DNA: TGTGCCAGCAGTTTAGTTAGCGGGGGGTTAACAGATACGCAGTATTTT.

This clone was counted a few times. As DNA, the CDR3 is TGTGCCAGCAGCGTAGTAGCGGGAGGTGAGCAGTTCTTC. Translation: CASSVVAGGEQFF. The rearrangement links TRBV9 to TRBJ2-1, with 10 positions matching TRBD2. The junction had 0 bases not matched to a gene; V was cut back by 0 bases and J by 9 bases. The germline V gene has CDR1 SGDLS and CDR2 YYNGEE. The CDR3 is 13 residues long. The whole variable domain, filled in from reference TRBV9 and TRBJ2-1, reads DSGVTQTPKHLITATGQRVTLRCSPRSGDLSVYWYQQSLDQGLQFLIQYYNGEERAKGNILERFSAQQFPDLHSELNLSSLELGDSALYFCASSVVAGGEQFFGPGTRLTVL.

The rearrangement joins TRBV28 to TRBJ2-7, with TRBD1 matching over 7 bases. CDR3 length: 13 amino acids. Losses at the gene ends were 7 bases for V and 4 bases for J; bases not matched to a gene: 7. Germline V gene sequence: CDR1 MDHEN, CDR2 SYDVKM. The CDR3 here is CASTGTESYEQYF. CDR3 DNA: TGTGCCAGCACTGGGACAGAATCTTACGAGCAGTACTTC. Filled out from reference TRBV28 and TRBJ2-7, the complete variable domain reads DVKVTQSSRYLVKRTGEKVFLECVQDMDHENMFWYRQDPGLGLRLIYFSYDVKMKEKGDIPEGYSVSREKKERFSLILESASTNQTSMYLCASTGTESYEQYFGPGTRLTVT.

In this sample, this clone turned up a few times. The CDR3 DNA is TGTGCCAGCAGCACCGGGACAGGGGGCAAGCCCCAGCATTTT. As protein: CASSTGTGGKPQHF. The genes are TRBV5-6 and TRBJ1-5; TRBD1 aligns across 12 bases. This CDR3 is built from 14 residues. V dropped 4 bases and J dropped 8; count of bases not matched to a gene: 4. Germline lookup yields CDR1 SGHDT and CDR2 YYEEEE.

This clone was seen just once. CDR3 amino acids: CASSEGAGTYEQYV. The CDR3 DNA follows: TGTGCCAGCAGTGAAGGGGCGGGGACCTACGAGCAGTACGTC. The chain links TRBV6-5 to TRBJ2-7, with a weak D call TRBD2 (6 bases). CDR1 MNHEY and CDR2 SVGAGI come from the germline V gene. The V end lost 5 bases, the J end lost 2 bases, and 13 bases lay between the germline ends. The CDR3 sequence is 14 residues long.

The chain combines TRBV11-1 with TRBJ2-4; TRBD2 matches at 9 bases. The germline V gene has CDR1 SGHAT and CDR2 FQDESV (reference sequence). This CDR3 spans 15 amino acids. Losses at the gene ends were 1 base for V and 4 bases for J; bases not matched to a gene: 2. Here the CDR3 reads CASSLGLAGKNIQYF. CDR3 sequence (DNA): TGTGCCAGCAGCTTAGGGCTAGCGGGGAAAAACATTCAGTACTTC.